These 13 T cell receptor beta chains were all obtained from the same sample, sequenced in a study of T cells in Graves' hyperthyroidism and ophthalmopathy. RNA transcripts were the template for amplifying TCR beta CDR3 regions. HTBI primers drove first-round RT-PCR of the TCR CDR3. A single record per CDR3 protein comes from TCRdb applying MiXCR to the multiplex PCR reads. This sample has approximately 410,000 distinct CDR3 sequences; approximately 14% occur once, and the top ten carry about 5%. Input material: blood. The origin of the receptors is a woman between 18 and 29 years old with Graves' hyperthyroidism.

This clonotype was observed a single time. The chain combines TRBV19 with TRBJ2-3; maybe TRBD2 (5 bases). There are 12 residues in the CDR3. The V end lost 5 bases, the J end lost 10 bases, and 13 bases lay between the germline ends. Germline CDR1 reads LNHDA; CDR2 reads SQIVND (reference sequence). CDR3 bases: TGTGCCAGTAGTCCGCCCCTAGCTTCGCAGTATTTT. This sequence encodes CASSPPLASQYF.

This clonotype was seen repeatedly, ten times or more. The chain uses TRBV12-5 and TRBJ1-1, with 8 bases aligning to TRBD1. Germline loops: CDR1 LGHNT, CDR2 FRNRAP. CDR3 length: 12 residues. In DNA form, the CDR3 reads TGTGCCACAGGGGGTACGAACACTGAAGCTTTCTTT. Its protein is CATGGTNTEAFF.

The V and J genes are TRBV6-1 and TRBJ1-2; 7 positions match TRBD1. Per germline, CDR1 MNHNS and CDR2 SASEGT. This CDR3 is 16 amino acids long. Trimming removed 1 base from V and 0 bases from J; junction bases left unmatched: 5. The CDR3 region is CASSEEGQAANYGYTF. As DNA, the CDR3 is TGTGCCAGCAGTGAAGAAGGACAGGCGGCTAACTATGGCTACACCTTC.

This clonotype was observed a single time. V and J are TRBV5-1 and TRBJ2-7; D possibly corresponds to TRBD1 (5 bases). Germline V gene lookup returns CDR1 SGHRS and CDR2 YFSETQ. The CDR3 covers 14 residues. The V and J ends lost 0 bases and 5 bases respectively, with 12 bases between them. The DNA of the CDR3 is TGCGCCAGCAGCTTGGCCACTGTCAGGGACGAGCAGTACTTC. Translation: CASSLATVRDEQYF.

This clonotype was counted many times. The chain links TRBV11-2 to TRBJ2-7; D perhaps matches TRBD1 (6 bases). CDR3 length: 14 residues. V dropped 6 bases and J dropped 0 bases, with 12 bases sitting between them. Germline CDR1 reads SGHAT; CDR2 reads FQNNGV. CDR3 DNA sequence: TGTGCCAGCAGGGAAACGGGACACTCCTACGAGCAGTACTTC. It yields the protein CASRETGHSYEQYF.

This clonotype was seen at least ten times. The chain employs TRBV12-3 or TRBV12-4 and TRBJ2-2, with D perhaps matching TRBD2 (6 bases). The CDR3 runs 15 residues. V dropped 3 bases and J dropped 1 base, with 9 bases sitting between them. The CDR3 bases are TGTGCCAGCAGTTTGGGTAGCGGGAACACCGGGGAGCTGTTTTTT. Its translation: CASSLGSGNTGELFF.

This clonotype was picked up many times. The chain's CDR3 is CASSDRRTMYNSPLHF. CDR3 nucleotides: TGTGCCAGCAGTGATCGACGGACGATGTATAATTCACCCCTCCACTTT. The rearrangement links TRBV2 to TRBJ1-6; D is undetermined. This CDR3 has 16 amino acids. V lost 3 bases, J lost 4 bases, and 13 bases lay in between. Germline loops: CDR1 SNHLY, CDR2 FYNNEI.

Many counts were recorded for this clonotype. The chain links TRBV9 to TRBJ1-5; D may be TRBD1 (6 bases). Trimming cost V 0 bases and J 1 base, with 8 bases left between them. The length of the CDR3 is 15 residues. Germline lookup yields CDR1 SGDLS and CDR2 YYNGEE. CDR3 sequence (DNA): TGTGCCAGCAGCGTAGATGGGGGCAGCAATCAGCCCCAGCATTTT. This gives the protein CASSVDGGSNQPQHF.

A remark on this clonotype: A much bigger clone sits one base away, suggesting this may be a read error. J is TRBJ2-7 and V is TRBV20-1; 8 bases agree with TRBD2. Germline V gene sequence: CDR1 DFQATT, CDR2 SNEGSKA (reference sequence). V was pared by 5 bases and J by 7 bases, with 16 bases of the junction left unmatched. This CDR3 has 15 amino acids. The CDR3 DNA is TGCAGTGCTGCGGGGCGAGCGGGAGCCTCTTGGGAGCAGTACTTC. It yields the protein CSAAGRAGASWEQYF.

A few counts support this clonotype. The V and J genes are TRBV20-1 and TRBJ1-4; a weak D match, TRBD1 (5 bases). CDR1 and CDR2 from the germline V gene are DFQATT and SNEGSKA (reference sequence). CDR3 size: 14 residues. The ends were cut back, 0 bases at V and 6 bases at J, with 11 bases in the middle. This CDR3 is CSARERGTYEKLFF. The DNA for the CDR3 is TGCAGTGCTAGAGAGAGAGGGACGTATGAAAAACTGTTTTTT.

CDR3 DNA sequence: TGTGCCAGCAGTTCCCCATCGTCAGATACGCAGTATTTT. Protein sequence: CASSSPSSDTQYF. The chain recombines TRBV28 with TRBJ2-3; D gene uncertain. This CDR3 region has 13 residues. In germline, CDR1 is MDHEN, CDR2 SYDVKM. Trimming stripped 4 bases from V and 4 bases from J, with 9 bases between.

This rearrangement joins TRBV18 to TRBJ2-7; unclear D gene. Germline loops: CDR1 KGHSH, CDR2 LQKENI. The CDR3 is 12 amino acids. Trimming shortened V by 3 bases and J by 3 bases, and 6 bases separated the two germline ends. The CDR3 nucleotides read TGTGCCAGCTCACCTAACATCTACGAGCAGTACTTC. Translating gives CASSPNIYEQYF.

This clonotype was observed at least ten times. V is TRBV5-5 and J is TRBJ2-3; 10 bases are a match to TRBD2. CDR3 size: 17 residues. The V and J ends lost 0 bases and 3 bases, in that order; junction bases with no gene match: 7. From germline, CDR1 is SGHKS and CDR2 YYEKEE (reference sequence). The CDR3 spells CASSLVAGGLTTDTQYF. Here the CDR3 DNA reads TGTGCCAGCAGCTTGGTAGCGGGAGGCCTTACTACAGATACGCAGTATTTT.